The TCR beta chain under discussion was sequenced for a study of T cells in Graves' hyperthyroidism and ophthalmopathy. TCR beta CDR3 region amplification was performed from RNA transcripts. The study used the HTBI primer set for a first-round RT-PCR of the TCR CDR3. TCRdb re-analysed the multiplex PCR reads in MiXCR, keeping a single row per CDR3 protein. This sample has about 640,000 distinct CDR3 sequences; 20% to 25% occur once, and the top ten carry around a third. CDR3 length equals 10 residues. Germline CDR1 reads MDHEN; CDR2 reads SYDVKM. Trimming stripped 5 bases from V and 12 bases from J, with 10 bases between.

Sequencing was carried out using blood. This clonotype was obtained from a man aged 25-45 years with Graves' ophthalmopathy. The chain joins TRBV28 to TRBJ1-2, with D perhaps matching TRBD1 (5 bases). The CDR3 region has the DNA TGTGCCAGCAGTGGGGGGGTAGACACCTTC. It translates to CASSGGVDTF.